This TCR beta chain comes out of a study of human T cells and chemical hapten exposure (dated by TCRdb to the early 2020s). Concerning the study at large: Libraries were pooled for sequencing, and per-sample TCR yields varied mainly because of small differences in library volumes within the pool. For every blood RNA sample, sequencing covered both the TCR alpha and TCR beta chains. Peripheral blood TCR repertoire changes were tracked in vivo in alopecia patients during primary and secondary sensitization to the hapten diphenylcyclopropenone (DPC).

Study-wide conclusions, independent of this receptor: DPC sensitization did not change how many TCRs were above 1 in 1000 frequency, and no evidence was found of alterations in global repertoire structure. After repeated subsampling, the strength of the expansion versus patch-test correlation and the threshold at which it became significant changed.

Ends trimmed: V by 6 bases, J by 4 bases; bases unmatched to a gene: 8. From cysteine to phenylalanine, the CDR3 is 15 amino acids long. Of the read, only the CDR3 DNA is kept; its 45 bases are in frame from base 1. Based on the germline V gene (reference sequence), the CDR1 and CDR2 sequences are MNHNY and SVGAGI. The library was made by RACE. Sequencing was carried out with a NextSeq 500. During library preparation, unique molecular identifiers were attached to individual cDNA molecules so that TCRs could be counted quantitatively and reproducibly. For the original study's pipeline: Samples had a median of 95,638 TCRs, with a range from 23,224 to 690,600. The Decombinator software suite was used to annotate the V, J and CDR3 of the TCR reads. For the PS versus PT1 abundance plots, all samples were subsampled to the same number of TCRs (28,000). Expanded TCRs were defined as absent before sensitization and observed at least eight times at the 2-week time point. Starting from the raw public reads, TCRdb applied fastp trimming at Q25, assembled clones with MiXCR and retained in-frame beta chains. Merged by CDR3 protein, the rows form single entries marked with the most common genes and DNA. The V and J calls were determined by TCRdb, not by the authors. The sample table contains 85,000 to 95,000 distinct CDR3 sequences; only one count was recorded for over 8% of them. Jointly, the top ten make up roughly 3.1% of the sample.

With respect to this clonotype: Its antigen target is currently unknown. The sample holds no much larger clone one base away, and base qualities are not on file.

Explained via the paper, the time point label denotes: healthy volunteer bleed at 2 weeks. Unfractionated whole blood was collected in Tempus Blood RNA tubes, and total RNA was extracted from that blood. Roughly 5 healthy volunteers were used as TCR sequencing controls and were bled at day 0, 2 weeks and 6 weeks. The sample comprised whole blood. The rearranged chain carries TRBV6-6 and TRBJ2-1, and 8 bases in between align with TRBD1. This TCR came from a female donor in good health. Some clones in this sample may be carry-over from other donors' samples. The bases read TGTGCCAGCAGCTCATCACGGACAGGGTACAATGAGCAGTTCTTC. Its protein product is CASSSSRTGYNEQFF.